This TCR beta chain was identified during a study of T cells after yellow fever vaccination. Conversion of TCR transcripts into cDNA relied on 5'RACE template switching, which added a universal primer site and UMIs. MiXCR, run by TCRdb on the 5' RACE reads, gives a single entry per CDR3 protein. The table has almost 600,000 distinct CDR3 sequences, around an eighth seen once. Trimming took 11 bases from V and 8 from J; bases not matched to a gene: 20. There are 18 residues in the CDR3. Per germline, CDR1 WNHNN and CDR2 SYGVQD (reference sequence). Overall study results and limits: From the bulk population, abundant clonotypes could contaminate and appear within FACS-sorted repertoires. A minor fraction of clonotypes spanned both CD4 and CD8 compartments. Post-booster repertoires again held most primary-vaccination clones (around 95% CD4, roughly 90% CD8).

As to this clonotype: Its antigen is unknown.

The sequence derives from a man aged 25-40 years who received the YFV17D yellow fever vaccine. The starting material was PBMCs, obtained on the day of the yellow fever booster vaccination. The chain has TRBV10-1 and TRBJ2-1; 14 bases align to TRBD2. CDR3 amino acids: CASSAVGGLAGARDEQFF. The CDR3 region has the DNA TGCGCCTCCTCGGCGGTCGGGGGACTAGCGGGAGCTCGCGATGAGCAGTTCTTC.